The 13 T cell receptor beta chains below come from one sample, sequenced in a study of T cells after yellow fever vaccination. From the 5' RACE reads, TCRdb called clonotypes with MiXCR, one entry per CDR3 protein. The table has hundreds of thousands of distinct CDR3 sequences, roughly 3.5% seen once. The sample was PBMCs, taken on the day of the yellow fever booster vaccination. The receptors originated from a man aged 18 to 30 who received the YFV17D yellow fever vaccine.

At least ten counts were recorded for this clonotype. The J gene is TRBJ1-1, the V gene TRBV7-9; no clear D gene. V lost 3 bases and J 2 bases, leaving 10 bases between the germline ends. The CDR3 is 14 amino acids. Germline V gives CDR1 SEHNR, CDR2 FQNEAQ (reference sequence). CDR3: CASSFEGSNTEAFF. For the CDR3, the DNA is TGTGCCAGCAGCTTCGAGGGTAGCAACACTGAAGCTTTCTTT.

This clonotype was counted only a few times. The chain has TRBV6-1 and TRBJ2-1; TRBD1 might be the D (5 bases). Germline CDR1 MNHNS, CDR2 SASEGT. This CDR3 has 15 amino acids. V was trimmed by 3 bases and J by 8 bases, leaving 17 bases between them. The CDR3 coding sequence is TGTGCCAGCAGTGATACGACAGTCTTTAGAGATGAGCAGTTCTTC. Its protein product is CASSDTTVFRDEQFF.

This clonotype was seen more than once but under ten times. The rearrangement links TRBV9 to TRBJ2-1; 8 bases are shared with TRBD1. This CDR3 is built from 15 residues. V shed 5 bases and J 7 bases; nucleotides not matched to a gene: 11. CDR1 is SGDLS and CDR2 is YYNGEE in the germline V gene. CDR3 in amino acids: CASRVQGAPVNEQFF. The CDR3 DNA is TGTGCCAGCAGGGTCCAGGGGGCCCCTGTGAATGAGCAGTTCTTC.

This clonotype was seen repeatedly, ten times or more. This sequence joins TRBV2 and TRBJ2-7; 7 positions agree with TRBD2. Germline V lookup: CDR1 SNHLY, CDR2 FYNNEI. The junction had 7 bases not matched to a gene; V was cut back by 7 bases and J by 1 base. CDR3 length: 14 amino acids. The CDR3 protein is CASTIGGGSYEQYF. Here the CDR3 DNA reads TGTGCCAGCACCATTGGGGGGGGGTCCTACGAGCAGTACTTC. The full variable domain, in which reference TRBV2 and TRBJ2-7 provide the parts outside the CDR3, is EPEVTQTPSHQVTQMGQEVILRCVPISNHLYFYWYRQILGQKVEFLVSFYNNEISEKSEIFDDQFSVERPDGSNFTLKIRSTKLEDSAMYFCASTIGGGSYEQYFGPGTRLTVT.

The genes are TRBV14 and TRBJ1-6; D might be TRBD1 (6 bases). V shed 4 bases and J shed 10 bases, with 17 bases lying between them. The CDR3 runs to 15 residues. Germline CDR1 reads SGHDN; CDR2 reads FVKESK. The CDR3 nucleotides read TGTGCCAGCAGCCTACAGGGTTATAGGATCTCACCCCTCCACTTT. Encoded protein: CASSLQGYRISPLHF.

This clonotype came up many times. This rearrangement joins TRBV20-1 to TRBJ1-1, with D possibly matching TRBD1 (5 bases). V lost 4 bases to trimming and J lost 1 base, with 10 bases between them. The CDR3 loop spans 13 amino acids. Germline loops: CDR1 DFQATT, CDR2 SNEGSKA (reference sequence). CDR3 sequence reads: CSAKRGSNTEAFF. The CDR3 DNA reads as TGCAGTGCTAAACGGGGGTCGAACACTGAAGCTTTCTTT.

Concerning this clonotype: The junction departs from germline at one end; a sequencing error may be responsible. The V gene is TRBV12-3 or TRBV12-4, the J gene TRBJ2-3, with 9 bases identical to TRBD2. CDR3 length: 14 amino acids. For the CDR3, the DNA is TGTGCCAGCAGTACTAGCGGGTCCACAGATACGAAGTATTTT. Amino acid sequence: CASSTSGSTDTKYF.

This clonotype came up a few times. The J gene is TRBJ1-1, the V gene TRBV18; D is possibly TRBD1 (6 bases). V was pared by 3 bases and J by 3 bases, with 11 bases between. This CDR3 spans 14 amino acids. The germline V gene has CDR1 KGHSH and CDR2 LQKENI. CDR3: CASSPSAGDTEAFF. The CDR3 DNA reads as TGTGCCAGCTCACCGTCGGCAGGGGACACTGAAGCTTTCTTT.

The sample holds many counts of this clonotype. The V and J genes are TRBV7-2 and TRBJ1-1, with no clear D. The CDR3 sequence is 15 residues long. CDR1 is SGHTA and CDR2 is FQGNSA in the germline V gene. Trimming removed 5 bases from V and 3 bases from J, with 16 bases in between. DNA for the CDR3: TGTGCCAGCAGCCCCCAAGTGGGAATCCACACTGAAGCTTTCTTT. The encoded protein is CASSPQVGIHTEAFF.

This clonotype was picked up many times. This sequence joins TRBV7-2 and TRBJ1-4; D is ambiguous. CDR1 is SGHTA and CDR2 is FQGNSA in the germline V gene. Trimming removed 5 bases at V and 7 bases at J, with 14 bases between. The CDR3 totals 14 residues. The DNA for the CDR3 is TGTGCCAGCAGCCCCCGCGCGGCATTTGAAAAACTGTTTTTT. It codes for CASSPRAAFEKLFF. Looking up the rest from reference TRBV7-2 and TRBJ1-4 gives the full variable domain: GAGVSQSPSNKVTEKGKDVELRCDPISGHTALYWYRQSLGQGLEFLIYFQGNSAPDKSGLPSDRFSAERTGGSVSTLTIQRTQQEDSAVYLCASSPRAAFEKLFFGSGTQLSVL.

V is TRBV7-9 and J is TRBJ2-1; D tentatively fits TRBD1 or TRBD2 (6 bases each). There are 15 residues in the CDR3. Germline V gives CDR1 SEHNR, CDR2 FQNEAQ (reference sequence). Trimming took off 1 base at V and 4 bases at J, with 11 bases between the two ends. CDR3 sequence (DNA): TGTGCCAGCAGCTTAGTGGGGGGCCGGTACAATGAGCAGTTCTTC. Translating it yields CASSLVGGRYNEQFF. Full variable domain (missing parts from reference TRBV7-9 and TRBJ2-1): DTGVSQNPRHKITKRGQNVTFRCDPISEHNRLYWYRQTLGQGPEFLTYFQNEAQLEKSRLLSDRFSAERPKGSFSTLEIQRTEQGDSAMYLCASSLVGGRYNEQFFGPGTRLTVL.

There are many counts of this clonotype. The chain couples TRBV7-9 to TRBJ2-1; no firm D call. CDR3 size: 12 residues. The ends were cut back, 1 base at V and 7 bases at J, with 5 bases in the middle. CDR1 SEHNR and CDR2 FQNEAQ come from the germline V gene (reference sequence). The CDR3 loop is CASSLDDNEQFF. In nucleotides, the CDR3 is TGTGCCAGCAGCTTAGACGATAATGAGCAGTTCTTC.

This clonotype has just a few counts. The chain carries TRBV18 and TRBJ1-2; no firm D call. The CDR3 extends over 13 amino acids. The germline V and J ends were trimmed by 3 bases and 6 bases, with 11 bases remaining between them. Germline V gene sequence: CDR1 KGHSH, CDR2 LQKENI. This CDR3 reads CASSPEFQDGYTF. The DNA of the CDR3 is TGTGCCAGCTCACCGGAGTTCCAGGATGGCTACACCTTC.